Listed here are 27 T cell receptor beta chains from one sample, sequenced in a study of human T cells and chemical hapten exposure. MiXCR, applied by TCRdb to the RACE reads, yields one record per CDR3 protein. This sample carries tens of thousands of distinct CDR3 sequences, more than 6% of them seen once, and the ten largest clones take roughly 9%. Time point: patch test 1, 2 weeks after DPC sensitization. The treatment: therapeutic diphenylcyclopropenone sensitization with weekly scalp DPC. The starting material, unfractionated whole blood, was used for total RNA extraction. Specimen: whole blood, collected in connection with sensitization to the hapten diphenylcyclopropenone (DPC). The receptors come from a woman aged 30 to 39 with alopecia areata. Some clones in this sample may be carry-over from other donors' samples.

In its sample, this clonotype was seen a few times. The rearrangement links TRBV7-2 to TRBJ1-6; maybe TRBD1 (5 bases). V was trimmed by 4 bases and J by 10 bases, leaving 14 bases between them. The germline V gene encodes CDR1 SGHTA and CDR2 FQGNSA. The CDR3 sequence is 14 residues long. CDR3 coding DNA: TGTGCCAGCAGCTCAACTCAGGGAGGGTCACCCCTCCACTTT. Protein sequence: CASSSTQGGSPLHF.

The rearrangement uses TRBV14 and TRBJ1-6; no firm D call. Germline CDR1 reads SGHDN; CDR2 reads FVKESK. CDR3 length: 13 amino acids. With 4 bases removed from V and 9 bases from J, the gap between germline ends came to 10 bases. CDR3: CASSPGPSSPLHF. In nucleotides, the CDR3 is TGTGCCAGCAGCCCGGGCCCTAGTTCACCCCTCCACTTT.

The V gene is TRBV9, the J gene TRBJ2-7, with D possibly being TRBD1 (5 bases). The length of the CDR3 is 13 residues. Germline V gene lookup returns CDR1 SGDLS and CDR2 YYNGEE. The V end was cut by 2 bases, the J end by 7 bases, with 13 bases between. CDR3 in amino acids: CASSVDQGREQYF. The CDR3 DNA sequence: TGTGCCAGCAGCGTCGACCAGGGCCGGGAGCAGTACTTC.

The table lists this clonotype with many counts. The rearrangement links TRBV5-1 to TRBJ2-3; D may be TRBD2 (7 bases). Germline V gene lookup returns CDR1 SGHRS and CDR2 YFSETQ. Trimming left V 0 bases short and J 6 bases short, with 14 bases between. This CDR3 has 15 amino acids. CDR3 region: CASSLDAGARDTQYF. For the CDR3, the DNA is TGCGCCAGCAGCTTGGATGCGGGGGCCCGTGATACGCAGTATTTT.

This clonotype was observed many times. V and J are TRBV12-3 or TRBV12-4 and TRBJ2-5; D may correspond to TRBD1 or TRBD2 (5 bases each). The ends were cut back, 5 bases at V and 4 bases at J, with 11 bases in the middle. The CDR3 is 13 amino acids. In DNA form, the CDR3 reads TGTGCCAGCAGTCCAGGGACGCCAGAGACCCAGTACTTC. It encodes CASSPGTPETQYF.

This clonotype was seen ten or more times. The chain uses TRBV5-1 and TRBJ1-1, with TRBD1 matching over 8 bases. This CDR3 is built from 15 residues. Germline lookup yields CDR1 SGHRS and CDR2 YFSETQ. J was trimmed by 2 bases and V by 0 bases; bases with no gene match: 3. CDR3 loop: CASSLDGQGNTEAFF. The CDR3 DNA is TGCGCCAGCAGCTTGGACGGACAGGGCAACACTGAAGCTTTCTTT.

This clonotype was detected only a few times. The rearrangement joins TRBV5-1 to TRBJ2-7; D is perhaps TRBD1 (6 bases). V was pared by 2 bases and J by 0 bases, with 12 bases between. Germline V lookup: CDR1 SGHRS, CDR2 YFSETQ. CDR3 length equals 15 residues. The CDR3 is CASSFGGQSSYEQYF. The CDR3 DNA is TGCGCCAGCAGCTTTGGGGGCCAATCCTCCTACGAGCAGTACTTC.

This clonotype showed up just a few times. The genes are TRBV6-6 and TRBJ1-1; 7 bases map to TRBD1. V lost 6 bases to trimming and J lost 3 bases; unmatched junction nucleotides: 7. The CDR3 runs 14 residues. Germline values: CDR1 MNHNY, CDR2 SVGAGI (reference sequence). CDR3 loop: CASSQGGAYTEAFF. CDR3 nucleotides: TGTGCCAGCAGCCAAGGGGGCGCTTACACTGAAGCTTTCTTT.

At least ten counts were recorded for this clonotype. Mismatch with germline at one junction end may stem from a read error. The chain links TRBV28 to TRBJ1-1; perhaps TRBD1 as D (6 bases). Looked up from germline, CDR1 is MDHEN and CDR2 is SYDVKM. The CDR3 length is 12 residues. CDR3 nucleotides: TGTGCCAGCAGTTTATTGGGGGCTGAGGCTTTCTTT. The encoded protein is CASSLLGAEAFF.

This clonotype was observed a handful of times. The chain carries TRBV3-1 and TRBJ2-7; D remains unclear. There are 12 residues in the CDR3. Germline CDR1 LGHDT, CDR2 YNNKEL (reference sequence). V lost 1 base and J lost 7, with 8 bases in between. The CDR3 here is CASSQGQPEQYF. In nucleotides, the CDR3 is TGTGCCAGCAGCCAAGGCCAACCGGAGCAGTACTTC.

The CDR3 here is CASSLNLIPGDTQYF. For the CDR3, the DNA is TGCGCCAGCAGCCTAAACCTTATTCCAGGAGATACGCAGTATTTT. V is TRBV5-1 and J is TRBJ2-3, with unresolved D. Germline V gene lookup returns CDR1 SGHRS and CDR2 YFSETQ. The CDR3 runs 15 residues. Trimming left V 4 bases short and J 5 bases short, with 17 bases between.

A remark on this clonotype: This could be a read error, since a much larger clone is one nucleotide away. The rearrangement joins TRBV28 to TRBJ2-7, with a tentative D call TRBD2 (7 bases). V shed 3 bases and J shed 12 bases, with 27 bases lying between them. Germline V gene lookup returns CDR1 MDHEN and CDR2 SYDVKM. The CDR3 extends over 16 amino acids. The CDR3 loop reads CASSFSLGAGGLFPYF. DNA for the CDR3: TGTGCCAGCAGTTTTTCTCTCGGAGCCGGGGGGCTCTTCCCGTACTTC.

As for this clonotype: One end of the junction fails to match germline, which may point to a read error. The chain employs TRBV4-3 and TRBJ2-3; D uncertain. The CDR3 is made up of 13 amino acids. Germline V CDR1 and CDR2: LGHNA, YSLEER. DNA for the CDR3: TGCGCCAGCAGCCAGAGTGTCACAGATGCGCAGTATTTT. This gives the protein CASSQSVTDAQYF.

The table lists this clonotype with a few counts. V is TRBV6-5 and J is TRBJ2-7; D is possibly TRBD2 (6 bases). Germline V lookup: CDR1 MNHEY, CDR2 SVGAGI. Trimming removed 2 bases from V and 3 bases from J, with 14 bases in between. This CDR3 contains 15 residues. CDR3 bases: TGTGCCAGCAGTTACAAGTGGGGGGAAGGCTACGAGCAGTACTTC. This codes for CASSYKWGEGYEQYF.

This clonotype was seen only a few times. V is TRBV12-3 or TRBV12-4 and J is TRBJ2-1; D perhaps matches TRBD1 (5 bases). V was trimmed by 2 bases and J by 8 bases, leaving 16 bases between them. This CDR3 spans 15 amino acids. CDR3 bases: TGTGCCAGCAGTTTAAGGCCGCAGGGTATATATGAGCAGTTCTTC. As protein: CASSLRPQGIYEQFF.

In this sample, this clonotype turned up many times. J is TRBJ1-5 and V is TRBV5-1, with D perhaps TRBD1 (5 bases). The germline V and J ends were trimmed by 6 bases and 0 bases, with 13 bases remaining between them. Germline CDR1 and CDR2: SGHRS and YFSETQ. There are 15 residues in the CDR3. CDR3 protein: CASTIRDYSNQPQHF. The CDR3 bases are TGCGCCAGCACCATCAGGGACTATAGCAATCAGCCCCAGCATTTT.

The chain links TRBV4-3 to TRBJ2-3; D possibly uses TRBD1 or TRBD2 (5 bases each). Trimming left V 6 bases short and J 2 bases short, with 21 bases between. CDR3 length equals 17 residues. The germline V gene has CDR1 LGHNA and CDR2 YSLEER. The CDR3: CASSHLSGRTITDTQYF. DNA for the CDR3: TGCGCCAGCAGTCATCTGTCGGGACGGACAATCACAGATACGCAGTATTTT.

The rearrangement uses TRBV6-5 and TRBJ2-1; 8 bases align to TRBD1. The CDR3 has 15 residues. Per the germline V gene, CDR1 is MNHEY and CDR2 is SVGAGI. After removal of 5 bases from V and 6 bases from J, the junction contained 9 bases not matched to a gene. The CDR3 loop reads CASSLSQGVFNEQFF. CDR3 in DNA: TGTGCCAGCAGTCTCTCACAGGGGGTATTCAATGAGCAGTTCTTC.

This clonotype was recorded at least ten times. This chain connects TRBV20-1 to TRBJ1-6; unclear D gene. CDR1 is DFQATT and CDR2 is SNEGSKA in the germline V gene (reference sequence). The length of the CDR3 is 13 residues. V dropped 0 bases and J dropped 9 bases, with 9 bases sitting between them. Written as DNA, the CDR3 is TGCAGTGCTAGAGATTCGGGCGGTTCACCCCTCCACTTT. As protein: CSARDSGGSPLHF.

There are a few counts of this clonotype. The V call is TRBV29-1, the J call TRBJ2-2; D is ambiguous. Deletions cut 4 bases from V and 6 bases from J, with 9 bases between. Germline V gene lookup returns CDR1 SQVTM and CDR2 ANQGSEA. The CDR3 has 12 residues. The chain's CDR3 is CSVGSAAGELFF. The CDR3 DNA is TGCAGCGTTGGTTCCGCGGCCGGGGAGCTGTTTTTT.

This clonotype was counted between two and nine times. The V gene is TRBV2, the J gene TRBJ1-3; D not certain. V was pared by 0 bases and J by 0 bases, with 6 bases between. Germline V CDR1 and CDR2: SNHLY, FYNNEI. The length of the CDR3 is 15 residues. The CDR3 DNA follows: TGTGCCAGCAGTGAAGCATGGAGCTCTGGAAACACCATATATTTT. Amino acids: CASSEAWSSGNTIYF.

The chain couples TRBV5-6 to TRBJ2-2; D ambiguous. Per the germline V gene, CDR1 is SGHDT and CDR2 is YYEEEE. The CDR3 has 13 residues. V lost 2 bases and J 2 bases, leaving 4 bases between the germline ends. The CDR3, as DNA: TGTGCCAGCAGCTTTCTAAACACCGGGGAGCTGTTTTTT. This translates into CASSFLNTGELFF.

This clonotype was observed many times. The CDR3 loop reads CASTLTGWSYNSPLHF. The CDR3 DNA reads TGTGCCAGCACCCTGACAGGGTGGTCCTATAATTCACCCCTCCACTTT. The chain has TRBV5-6 and TRBJ1-6, with 7 bases fitting TRBD1. From germline, CDR1 is SGHDT and CDR2 YYEEEE. With V trimmed by 6 bases and J by 1 base, 7 bases remained unmatched. CDR3 length equals 16 residues.

This clonotype was counted many times. The chain has TRBV10-3 and TRBJ1-5; TRBD1 agrees at 9 bases. V lost 2 bases and J lost 3; bases outside the gene matches: 2. CDR3 length equals 15 residues. In germline, CDR1 is ENHRY, CDR2 SYGVKD. The CDR3 DNA sequence: TGTGCCATCAGTGAGACAGGGGGCCTCAATCAGCCCCAGCATTTT. As protein: CAISETGGLNQPQHF.

This clonotype is labeled as hyperexpanded. V usage is TRBV7-8 and J usage is TRBJ2-7; D unresolved. The V and J ends lost 5 bases and 4 bases respectively, with 12 bases between them. The CDR3 extends over 13 amino acids. Germline lookup yields CDR1 SGHVS and CDR2 FQNEAQ. Here the CDR3 reads CASSHGPEYEQYF. The CDR3, as DNA: TGTGCCAGCAGCCACGGGCCGGAGTACGAGCAGTACTTC.

This clonotype was seen a handful of times. The rearrangement links TRBV6-5 to TRBJ2-3; 12 nucleotides match TRBD2. Germline CDR1 is MNHEY and CDR2 is SVGAGI. V shed 6 bases and J 5 bases; nucleotides not matched to a gene: 9. CDR3 length: 16 amino acids. CDR3 loop: CASSPTSGGQEDTQYF. DNA of the CDR3: TGTGCCAGCAGCCCCACTAGCGGGGGGCAGGAAGATACGCAGTATTTT.

This clonotype was seen a few times. The gene calls are TRBV6-2 or TRBV6-3 and TRBJ2-4; no definite D call. Germline lookup yields CDR1 MNHEY and CDR2 SVGEGT. This CDR3 region has 14 residues. Trimming stripped 8 bases from V and 0 bases from J, with 11 bases between. CDR3 in amino acids: CASRSPLAKNIQYF. In DNA, the CDR3 is TGTGCCAGCCGTTCGCCATTAGCCAAAAACATTCAGTACTTC.